The 10 T cell receptor beta chains below come from one sample, sequenced in a study of cytomegalovirus exposure and HLA in healthy donors. PCR primers comprised 60 Vbeta and 13 Jbeta primers. Clones were sequenced by immunoSEQ multiplex PCR, and TCRdb holds only the in-frame ones, with some missing. The table shows 110,000 or so clones, with 81% occurring only once. The sample was PBMCs. These receptors were taken from a woman aged 40 to 55 in good health and CMV-seronegative.

This sequence joins TRBV5-6 and TRBJ1-1, with D maybe TRBD1 (5 bases). This CDR3 comprises 11 residues. The germline V gene has CDR1 SGHDT and CDR2 YYEEEE. The V end lost 2 bases, the J end lost 8 bases, and 7 bases lay between the germline ends. The CDR3 spells CASSFNREAFF. The CDR3 region has the DNA TGTGCCAGCAGCTTTAACAGGGAAGCTTTCTTT.

This clone was counted a few times. This chain uses TRBV7-3 with TRBJ2-7, with D perhaps matching TRBD2 (5 bases). This CDR3 contains 15 residues. V was pared by 5 bases and J by 1 base, with 15 bases between. CDR1 is SGHTA and CDR2 is FQGTGA in the germline V gene. CDR3 nucleotide sequence: TGTGCCAGCAGCCCTCAAGGGAGCCAATCCTACGAGCAGTACTTC. Its protein product is CASSPQGSQSYEQYF.

The genes are TRBV28 and TRBJ2-7, with TRBD1 identical over 9 bases. Germline loops: CDR1 MDHEN, CDR2 SYDVKM. V trimming: 3 bases; J trimming: 6 bases; junction bases outside the gene matches: 9. CDR3 length: 15 residues. The CDR3 spells CASSLFGTGNTEQYF. The CDR3 DNA sequence: TGTGCCAGCAGTTTGTTTGGGACAGGGAACACCGAGCAGTACTTC.

The gene calls are TRBV2 and TRBJ1-1; D is unresolved. CDR3 length equals 12 residues. CDR1 is SNHLY and CDR2 is FYNNEI in the germline V gene. V was shortened by 4 bases and J by 5 bases, with 8 bases between the two germline ends. CDR3 DNA sequence: TGTGCCAGCAGTGCTTTGAGGACTGAAGCTTTCTTT. Protein sequence: CASSALRTEAFF. Variable domain in full (rest from reference TRBV2 and TRBJ1-1): EPEVTQTPSHQVTQMGQEVILRCVPISNHLYFYWYRQILGQKVEFLVSFYNNEISEKSEIFDDQFSVERPDGSNFTLKIRSTKLEDSAMYFCASSALRTEAFFGQGTRLTVV.

The chain joins TRBV19 to TRBJ2-6; a possible D gene is TRBD1 (6 bases). Trimming left V 2 bases short and J 0 bases short, with 8 bases between. CDR3 length equals 16 residues. The germline gives CDR1 LNHDA, CDR2 SQIVND (reference sequence). The CDR3 here is CASSIRQASGANVLTF. CDR3 coding DNA: TGTGCCAGTAGTATAAGACAGGCCTCTGGGGCCAACGTCCTGACTTTC.

The chain is built from TRBV6-1 and TRBJ1-6; no firm D call. Germline lookup yields CDR1 MNHNS and CDR2 SASEGT. V lost 2 bases and J lost 6, with 17 bases in between. The CDR3 covers 17 residues. The CDR3 DNA reads TGTGCCAGCAGTGAATCTGTCGGGGTCGCGGGTAATTCACCCCTCCACTTT. Translation gives CASSESVGVAGNSPLHF.

This chain uses TRBV7-8 with TRBJ2-7; D remains unclear. Germline V gene sequence: CDR1 SGHVS, CDR2 FQNEAQ. The CDR3 is 13 residues long. The V end lost 8 bases, the J end lost 6 bases, and 17 bases lay between the germline ends. CDR3 nucleotides: TGTGCCAGCGGCCGGAGTAAGGTCGGCGAGCAGTACTTC. Its translation: CASGRSKVGEQYF.

J is TRBJ2-7 and V is TRBV6-6; TRBD2 aligns across 11 bases. V shed 6 bases and J 5 bases; nucleotides not matched to a gene: 9. Germline CDR1 is MNHNY and CDR2 is SVGAGI (reference sequence). This CDR3 has 15 residues. The CDR3 loop reads CASRGPGTSGNEQYF. The CDR3 DNA reads as TGTGCCAGCAGGGGACCCGGGACTAGCGGAAACGAGCAGTACTTC.

The V gene is TRBV29-1, the J gene TRBJ1-3; D is unresolved. Trimming removed 7 bases from V and 1 base from J, with 14 bases in between. CDR3 length: 14 amino acids. The germline V gene has CDR1 SQVTM and CDR2 ANQGSEA. The CDR3 sequence is CSALGSESGNTIYF. The CDR3 DNA sequence: TGCAGCGCCCTGGGGAGCGAATCTGGAAACACCATATATTTT. Filled out from reference TRBV29-1 and TRBJ1-3, the complete variable domain reads SAVISQKPSRDICQRGTSLTIQCQVDSQVTMMFWYRQQPGQSLTLIATANQGSEATYESGFVIDKFPISRPNLTFSTLTVSNMSPEDSSIYLCSALGSESGNTIYFGEGSWLTVV.

This clone was seen a few times. The chain uses TRBV7-6 and TRBJ1-4; D unresolved. Trimming removed 5 bases from V and 8 bases from J, with 15 bases in between. Germline-derived CDR1 and CDR2 are SGHVS and FNYEAQ. This CDR3 is built from 14 residues. The CDR3 loop is CASSAGGFGEKLFF. The CDR3 DNA is TGTGCCAGCAGCGCGGGCGGATTTGGGGAAAAACTGTTTTTT.